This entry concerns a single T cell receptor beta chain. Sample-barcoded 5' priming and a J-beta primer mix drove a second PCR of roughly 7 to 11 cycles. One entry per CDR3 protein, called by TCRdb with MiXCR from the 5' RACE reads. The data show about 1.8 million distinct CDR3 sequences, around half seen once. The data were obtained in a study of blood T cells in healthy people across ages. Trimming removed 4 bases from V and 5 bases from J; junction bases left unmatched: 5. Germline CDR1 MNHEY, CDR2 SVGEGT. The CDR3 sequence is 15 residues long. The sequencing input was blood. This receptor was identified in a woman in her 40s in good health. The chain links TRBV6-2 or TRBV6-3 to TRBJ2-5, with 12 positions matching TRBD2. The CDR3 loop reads CASSSTSGGTETQYF. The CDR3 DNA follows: TGTGCCAGCAGTTCCACTAGCGGGGGGACGGAGACCCAGTACTTC.